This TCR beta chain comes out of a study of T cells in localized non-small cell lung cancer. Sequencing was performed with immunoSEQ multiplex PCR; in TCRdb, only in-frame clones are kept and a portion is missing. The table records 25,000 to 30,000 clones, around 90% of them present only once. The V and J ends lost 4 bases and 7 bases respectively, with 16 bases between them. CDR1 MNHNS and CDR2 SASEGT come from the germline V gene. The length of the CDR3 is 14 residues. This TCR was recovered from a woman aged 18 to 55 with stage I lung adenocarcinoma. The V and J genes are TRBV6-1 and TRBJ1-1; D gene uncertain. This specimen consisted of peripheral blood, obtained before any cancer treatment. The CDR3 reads CASSALQFLGEAFF. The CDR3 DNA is TGTGCCAGCAGTGCTCTACAATTTTTAGGTGAAGCTTTCTTT.